Listed below are T cell receptor beta chains from one sample, sequenced in a study of cytomegalovirus exposure and HLA in healthy donors. The protocol was immunoSEQ multiplex PCR, while the TCRdb copy is restricted to in-frame clones and leaves out a portion. The data contain 90,000 to 150,000 clones, just over 15% of them singletons. The sequencing input was PBMCs. Receptors were obtained from a woman between 18 and 29 years old in good health and CMV-seronegative. CDR3s include the opening cysteine and the closing phenylalanine or tryptophan. A D gene is named only where the DNA matches it firmly. Clone size, where shown, is once, few, many, or a class for clones that have expanded.

size: NA
D: NA
V: TRBV28
J: TRBJ1-6
DNA: TGTGCCACCCCACCCGGCAGGGTTGATTCACCCCTCCACTTT
CDR3: CATPPGRVDSPLHF

size: NA
D: NA
V: TRBV27
J: TRBJ1-1
DNA: TGTGCCAGCAGTTTAGTCAGGAACACTGAAGCTTTCTTT
CDR3: CASSLVRNTEAFF

size: few
D: NA
V: TRBV19
J: TRBJ1-1
DNA: TGTGCCAGTAGTATACGGGCGGGGGGGACTGAAGCTTTCTTT
CDR3: CASSIRAGGTEAFF

size: NA
D: NA
V: TRBV28
J: TRBJ2-3
DNA: TGTGCCAGCAGTTTATGGCAGTCCCGCACAGATACGCAGTATTTT
CDR3: CASSLWQSRTDTQYF

size: NA
D: TRBD1
V: TRBV7-2
J: TRBJ1-1
DNA: TGTGCCAGCAGCTTAGGGGCAGGGGGCACTGAAGCTTTCTTT
CDR3: CASSLGAGGTEAFF

size: NA
D: NA
V: TRBV29-1
J: TRBJ2-1
DNA: TGCAGCGTTCTTAGCGACCCGTCCTACAATGAGCAGTTCTTC
CDR3: CSVLSDPSYNEQFF

size: few
D: NA
V: TRBV28
J: TRBJ2-1
DNA: TGTGCCAGCAGCCCTACCTACAATGAGCAGTTCTTC
CDR3: CASSPTYNEQFF

size: NA
D: TRBD1
V: TRBV6-4
J: TRBJ1-6
DNA: TGTGCCAGCAGTGTTTCCCGACAGGGAAACTCACCCCTCCACTTT
CDR3: CASSVSRQGNSPLHF

size: few
D: TRBD2
V: TRBV7-3
J: TRBJ2-2
DNA: TGTGCCAGCAGTCGGACTAGCGACACCGGGGAGCTGTTTTTT
CDR3: CASSRTSDTGELFF

size: NA
D: TRBD2
V: TRBV5-4
J: TRBJ2-7
DNA: TGTGCCAGCAGCTCGGGAGGCTGGTACGAGCAGTACTTC
CDR3: CASSSGGWYEQYF

size: few
D: TRBD1
V: TRBV30
J: TRBJ2-7
DNA: TGTGCCTGGACCTCGACAGGGGGAACCTACGAGCAGTACTTC
CDR3: CAWTSTGGTYEQYF

size: NA
D: TRBD2
V: TRBV7-3
J: TRBJ2-1
DNA: TGTGCCAGCAGCTTATTGGCGGGGGGCGCTTACAATGAGCAGTTCTTC
CDR3: CASSLLAGGAYNEQFF

size: few
D: NA
V: TRBV7-9
J: TRBJ1-3
DNA: TGTGCCAGCAGCTTAGGACTCGCGGGGGACACCATATATTTT
CDR3: CASSLGLAGDTIYF

size: few
D: TRBD1
V: TRBV5-1
J: TRBJ2-5
DNA: TGCGCCAGCAGCTTACGGACAGGGTGGGTAATCCAAGAGACCCAGTACTTC
CDR3: CASSLRTGWVIQETQYF

size: NA
D: NA
V: TRBV7-9
J: TRBJ2-1
DNA: TGTGCCAGCAGCTTAGTAGGGGGGGGAGGCAATGAGCAGTTCTTC
CDR3: CASSLVGGGGNEQFF

size: NA
D: NA
V: TRBV28
J: TRBJ2-1
DNA: TGTGCCAGCAGTTCGGACATTAGCGGAGCGCAGCAGTTCTTC
CDR3: CASSSDISGAQQFF

size: few
D: NA
V: TRBV2
J: TRBJ2-7
DNA: TGTGCCAGCAGGAGACCGCAGGGCTACGAGCAGTACTTC
CDR3: CASRRPQGYEQYF

size: few
D: NA
V: TRBV29-1
J: TRBJ2-1
DNA: TGCAGCGCCCATTGGACAGAATACAATGAGCAGTTCTTC
CDR3: CSAHWTEYNEQFF

size: few
D: TRBD2
V: TRBV6-5
J: TRBJ2-7
DNA: TGTGCCAGCAGACCGACTAGCGGGAGTTACGAGCAGTACTTC
CDR3: CASRPTSGSYEQYF

size: few
D: NA
V: TRBV5-1
J: TRBJ1-6
DNA: TGCGCCAGCAGCGAAGGCGTTCTCGGGTCACCCCTCCACTTT
CDR3: CASSEGVLGSPLHF

size: NA
D: TRBD1
V: TRBV2
J: TRBJ2-7
DNA: TGTGCCAGCAGGGCGAGTGACAGGGCGTACGAGCAGTACTTC
CDR3: CASRASDRAYEQYF

size: few
D: TRBD1
V: TRBV5-6
J: TRBJ2-1
DNA: TGTGCCAGCAGCACACACGTTGGGACAGGGGGAATTTATGAGCAGTTCTTC
CDR3: CASSTHVGTGGIYEQFF

size: few
D: TRBD1
V: TRBV7-9
J: TRBJ2-7
DNA: TGTGCCAGCAGACGGACAGGGGGCTCTGACTCCTACGAGCAGTACTTC
CDR3: CASRRTGGSDSYEQYF

size: few
D: NA
V: TRBV6-4
J: TRBJ1-1
DNA: TGTGCCAGCACAACGAGGGATCTGGTGTACACTGAAGCTTTCTTT
CDR3: CASTTRDLVYTEAFF

size: NA
D: TRBD1
V: TRBV11-2
J: TRBJ2-6
DNA: TGTGCCAGCAGCTTGGTCCAAAACAGGGGGCTGATGGGGGCCAACGTCCTGACTTTC
CDR3: CASSLVQNRGLMGANVLTF

size: few
D: TRBD2
V: TRBV9
J: TRBJ2-7
DNA: TGTGCCAGCAGCGTGGGGGGGACGAGCTCCTACGAGCAGTACTTC
CDR3: CASSVGGTSSYEQYF

size: NA
D: NA
V: TRBV30
J: TRBJ2-7
DNA: TGTGCCTGGAGTTCCCGAATTCAGGAGTACTTC
CDR3: CAWSSRIQEYF

size: NA
D: NA
V: TRBV5-6
J: TRBJ2-5
DNA: TGTGCCAGCAGCACCTACTCCGCATTGGAGACCCAGTACTTC
CDR3: CASSTYSALETQYF

size: NA
D: NA
V: TRBV7-2
J: TRBJ2-1
DNA: TGTGCCAGCAGCTTAGTCAGGAGGGCCCCCTACAATGAGCAGTTCTTC
CDR3: CASSLVRRAPYNEQFF

size: NA
D: NA
V: TRBV11-2
J: TRBJ2-7
DNA: TGTGCCAGCAGCTTAGCTCTAGCGTACGAGCAGTACTTC
CDR3: CASSLALAYEQYF

size: NA
D: TRBD2
V: TRBV9
J: TRBJ2-3
DNA: TGTGCCAGCAGCTTAAGTCGACTAGCGGGAGTGGGAGATACGCAGTATTTT
CDR3: CASSLSRLAGVGDTQYF

size: few
D: NA
V: TRBV28
J: TRBJ1-3
DNA: TGTGCCAGCAGTCGACTGACAGCAGACACCATATATTTT
CDR3: CASSRLTADTIYF

size: few
D: NA
V: TRBV5-6
J: TRBJ2-5
DNA: TGTGCCAGCAGCCGCCGGGACTGGGGACAAGAGACCCAGTACTTC
CDR3: CASSRRDWGQETQYF

size: NA
D: NA
V: TRBV15
J: TRBJ2-1
DNA: TGTGCCACCAGTCTCAAGCTTAACGAGGATGAGCAGTTCTTC
CDR3: CATSLKLNEDEQFF

size: few
D: NA
V: TRBV2
J: TRBJ2-5
DNA: TGTGCCTCTATTCGGGGGTTTCGGGAGACCCAGTACTTC
CDR3: CASIRGFRETQYF

size: few
D: NA
V: TRBV27
J: TRBJ1-2
DNA: TGTGCCAGCAGTCAGACAGGCTCCAAACTCTATGGCTACACCTTC
CDR3: CASSQTGSKLYGYTF

size: NA
D: NA
V: TRBV5-1
J: TRBJ2-3
DNA: TGCGCCAGCAGCTTCGGGACTTACACAGATACGCAGTATTTT
CDR3: CASSFGTYTDTQYF

size: few
D: NA
V: TRBV11-2
J: TRBJ2-7
DNA: TGTGCCAGCAGCCTGACTAGCTACGAGCAGTACTTC
CDR3: CASSLTSYEQYF

size: NA
D: NA
V: TRBV2
J: TRBJ2-5
DNA: TGTGCCAGCAGGGACCAGGGTTGGGGAGAGACCCAGTACTTC
CDR3: CASRDQGWGETQYF

size: few
D: NA
V: TRBV30
J: TRBJ2-5
DNA: TGTGCCTGGAGTCCCACAGGTCAAGGGGCCCAGTACTTC
CDR3: CAWSPTGQGAQYF

size: NA
D: NA
V: TRBV11-2
J: TRBJ2-7
DNA: TGTGCCAGCAGCTTAGCTTTGGTGGCGGGCGTCATCTTC
CDR3: CASSLALVAGVIF

size: few
D: NA
V: TRBV29-1
J: TRBJ2-3
DNA: TGCAGCGGGGGGACTCCGCCTAGCACAGATACGCAGTATTTT
CDR3: CSGGTPPSTDTQYF

size: NA
D: TRBD2
V: TRBV18
J: TRBJ2-6
DNA: TGTGCCAGCTCACCCCTGAGCGGGGCAGGATTCTCTGGGGCCAACGTCCTGAATTTC
CDR3: CASSPLSGAGFSGANVLNF

size: few
D: TRBD1
V: TRBV7-9
J: TRBJ2-5
DNA: TGTGCCAGCAGCTTTCGACAGGGCTATCAAGAGACCCAGTACTTC
CDR3: CASSFRQGYQETQYF

size: NA
D: NA
V: TRBV11-2
J: TRBJ1-1
DNA: TGTGCCAGCAGCTCCTACAGGGACCTGAACACTGAAGCTTTCTTT
CDR3: CASSSYRDLNTEAFF

size: few
D: NA
V: TRBV10-3
J: TRBJ2-5
DNA: TGTGCCAGCACCAAAGAGGGCGACCAAGAGACCCAGTACTTC
CDR3: CASTKEGDQETQYF

size: NA
D: NA
V: TRBV5-4
J: TRBJ2-2
DNA: TGTGCCACACACTGGGGGCAGCAACTCACCGGGGAGCTGTTTTTT
CDR3: CATHWGQQLTGELFF

size: NA
D: NA
V: TRBV6-5
J: TRBJ1-5
DNA: TGTGCCAGCAGTTACTCGATCGTAGGCAATCAGCCCCAGCATTTT
CDR3: CASSYSIVGNQPQHF

size: few
D: NA
V: TRBV5-4
J: TRBJ2-1
DNA: TGTGCCAGCAGCATAATACAGGGCGAGCAGTTCTTC
CDR3: CASSIIQGEQFF

size: NA
D: TRBD2
V: TRBV4-2
J: TRBJ2-1
DNA: TGTGCCAGCAGCCCCGGACTAGCGGTAAATGAGCAGTTCTTC
CDR3: CASSPGLAVNEQFF

size: few
D: NA
V: TRBV15
J: TRBJ2-7
DNA: TGTGCCACCTTCGGCGGGACTCCACCCTACGAGCAGTACTTC
CDR3: CATFGGTPPYEQYF

size: NA
D: TRBD1
V: TRBV28
J: TRBJ2-7
DNA: TGTGCCAGCAGTTTCTGGACAGGCTCCTACGAGCAGTACTTC
CDR3: CASSFWTGSYEQYF

size: few
D: NA
V: TRBV19
J: TRBJ2-1
DNA: TGTGCCAGTAGCGAACCCGGGCGGGATGAGCAGTTCTTC
CDR3: CASSEPGRDEQFF

size: few
D: NA
V: TRBV5-1
J: TRBJ2-2
DNA: TGCGCCAGCAGCCCCCCCCGCGGGGCCCCACAAGGCGGGGAGCTGTTTTTT
CDR3: CASSPPRGAPQGGELFF

size: NA
D: NA
V: TRBV6-1
J: TRBJ1-6
DNA: TGTGCCAGCACGGAACCAGGCGAGTCACCCCTCCACTTT
CDR3: CASTEPGESPLHF